This record looks at one T cell receptor (beta chain) sequence and its context. The V gene's germline CDR1 is LNHNV and CDR2 YYDKDF (reference sequence). This CDR3 is 16 amino acids long. Trimming pared 2 bases from V and 3 bases from J, leaving 14 bases between. The data derive from a study of radiotherapy plus CTLA-4 blockade in lung cancer. TCRdb's copy holds only in-frame clones and misses some; the assay was immunoSEQ multiplex PCR. The data show more than 95,000 clones, roughly 79% seen once. The genes are TRBV15 and TRBJ2-1, with D tentatively TRBD2 (6 bases). The TCR comes from a human donor with non-small cell lung cancer who had a partial response to radiotherapy plus ipilimumab. Some clones in this sample may be carry-over from other donors' samples. This specimen was peripheral blood, taken from a patient treated with radiotherapy plus ipilimumab. The CDR3 is CATSRQAGRIYNEQFF. CDR3 nucleotide sequence: TGTGCCACCAGCAGACAAGCGGGTCGAATCTACAATGAGCAGTTCTTC. The full variable domain, its missing parts supplied by reference TRBV15 and TRBJ2-1, is DAMVIQNPRYQVTQFGKPVTLSCSQTLNHNVMYWYQQKSSQAPKLLFHYYDKDFNNEADTPDNFQSRRPNTSFCFLDIRSPGLGDTAMYLCATSRQAGRIYNEQFFGPGTRLTVL.